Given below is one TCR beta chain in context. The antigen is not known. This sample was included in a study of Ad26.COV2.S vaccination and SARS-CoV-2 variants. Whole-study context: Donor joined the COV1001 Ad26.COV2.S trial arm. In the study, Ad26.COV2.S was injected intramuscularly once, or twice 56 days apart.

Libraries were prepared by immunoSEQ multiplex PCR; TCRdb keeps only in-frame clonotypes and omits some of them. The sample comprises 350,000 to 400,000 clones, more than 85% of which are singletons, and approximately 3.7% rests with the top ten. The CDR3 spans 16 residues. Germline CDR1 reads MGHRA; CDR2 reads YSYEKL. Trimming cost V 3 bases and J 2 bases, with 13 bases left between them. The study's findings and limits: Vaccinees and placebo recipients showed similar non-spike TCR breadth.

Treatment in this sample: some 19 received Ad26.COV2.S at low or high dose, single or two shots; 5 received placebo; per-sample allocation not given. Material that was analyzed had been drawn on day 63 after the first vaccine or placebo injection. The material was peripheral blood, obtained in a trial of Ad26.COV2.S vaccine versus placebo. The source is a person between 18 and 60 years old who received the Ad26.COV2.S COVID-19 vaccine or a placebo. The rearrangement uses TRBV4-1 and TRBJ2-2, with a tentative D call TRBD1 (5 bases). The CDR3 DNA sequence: TGCGCCAGCAGCCAGGCTTGGGGCCCTAACACCGGGGAGCTGTTTTTT. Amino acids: CASSQAWGPNTGELFF.